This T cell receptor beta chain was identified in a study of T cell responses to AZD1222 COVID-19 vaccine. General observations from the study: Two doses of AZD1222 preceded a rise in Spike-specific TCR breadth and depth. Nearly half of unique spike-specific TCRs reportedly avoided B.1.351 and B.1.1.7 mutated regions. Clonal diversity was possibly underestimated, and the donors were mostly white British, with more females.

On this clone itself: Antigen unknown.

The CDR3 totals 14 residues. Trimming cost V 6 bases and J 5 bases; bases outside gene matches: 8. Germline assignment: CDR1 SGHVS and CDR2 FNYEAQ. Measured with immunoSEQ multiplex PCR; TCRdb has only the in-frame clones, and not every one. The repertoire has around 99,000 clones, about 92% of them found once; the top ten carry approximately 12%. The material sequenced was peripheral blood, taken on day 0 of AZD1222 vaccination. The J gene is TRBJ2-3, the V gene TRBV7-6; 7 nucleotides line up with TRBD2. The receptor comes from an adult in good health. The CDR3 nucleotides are TGTGCCAGCAGTCCTAGCGGCGCGAAAGATACGCAGTATTTT. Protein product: CASSPSGAKDTQYF.